This entry describes one TCR beta chain. Its target is unknown. From the PCR reads, TCRdb called clonotypes with MiXCR, one entry per CDR3 protein. There are a few hundred thousand distinct CDR3 sequences in the sample; 24% occur only once, and roughly 0.7% lies in the top ten. This sample was taken from a study of molecular identifiers for immune sequencing clone quantification. V was clipped by 5 bases and J by 8 bases; unmatched bases: 16. The CDR3 spans 15 residues. Germline values: CDR1 DFQATT, CDR2 SNEGSKA (reference sequence). With RNA at 10%, 30% or 50%, naive CD8 libraries came from around 20,000 to 1,000,000 sorted cells. Notes on the study in general: Same-barcode identical TCR molecules could make highly expanded clones look smaller than they are. Beyond 20 RNA copies, clones held over 99% of effector molecules, compared with under 1% in naive cells.

The chain combines TRBV20-1 with TRBJ2-3; 7 bases match TRBD2. The TCR comes from a human donor in good health. Some libraries in this study had Jurkat cell RNA spiked in. The sequenced material came from naive CD8+ T cells from blood, with Jurkat cell RNA spiked in. The sample's subset: FACS-sorted CD8+CD4-CCR7+CD45RA+ naive T cells. This CDR3 is CSAGEPSGSPGTQYF. DNA of the CDR3: TGCAGTGCTGGGGAACCTAGCGGATCCCCAGGTACGCAGTATTTT.